This is a list of T cell receptor beta chains from one sample in a study of cytomegalovirus exposure and HLA in healthy donors. The method was immunoSEQ multiplex PCR; TCRdb's version includes in-frame clones alone and lacks a portion of them. The data contain some 150,000 clones, about 89% of them singletons. Sequencing was done on a sample of PBMCs. Receptors were obtained from a woman under 30 in good health and CMV-seropositive. CDR3s include the opening cysteine and the closing phenylalanine or tryptophan.

V gene: TRBV6-1; J gene: TRBJ2-5; CDR3 protein: CASSETRGRQETQYF
V gene: TRBV6-4; J gene: TRBJ1-5; CDR3 protein: CASSTRLQGFNQPQHF
V gene: TRBV7-3; J gene: TRBJ2-3; CDR3 protein: CASSLAGQSTDTQYF
V gene: TRBV4-2; J gene: TRBJ2-1; CDR3 protein: CASSRPGYNEQFF
V gene: TRBV30; J gene: TRBJ2-1; CDR3 protein: CALADGRDHPQQFF
V gene: TRBV2; J gene: TRBJ2-2; CDR3 protein: CASSGRQGVGELFF
V gene: TRBV7-8; J gene: TRBJ2-5; CDR3 protein: CASSPNRDRVQETQYF
V gene: TRBV7-9; J gene: TRBJ2-2; CDR3 protein: CASSLRQGNTGELFF
V gene: TRBV6-5; J gene: TRBJ2-7; CDR3 protein: CASGPGLVYEQYF
V gene: TRBV30; J gene: TRBJ2-5; CDR3 protein: CAWSAQEAQYF
V gene: TRBV2; J gene: TRBJ1-1; CDR3 protein: CASSERQGIRAFF
V gene: TRBV11-3; J gene: TRBJ1-2; CDR3 protein: CASSPSSGTDPRKDGYTF
V gene: TRBV21-1; J gene: TRBJ2-7; CDR3 protein: CASSPRTGPGEQYF
V gene: TRBV13; J gene: TRBJ2-7; CDR3 protein: CASSSRLAETYEQYF
V gene: TRBV15; J gene: TRBJ2-1; CDR3 protein: CATSRDMSSYNEQFF